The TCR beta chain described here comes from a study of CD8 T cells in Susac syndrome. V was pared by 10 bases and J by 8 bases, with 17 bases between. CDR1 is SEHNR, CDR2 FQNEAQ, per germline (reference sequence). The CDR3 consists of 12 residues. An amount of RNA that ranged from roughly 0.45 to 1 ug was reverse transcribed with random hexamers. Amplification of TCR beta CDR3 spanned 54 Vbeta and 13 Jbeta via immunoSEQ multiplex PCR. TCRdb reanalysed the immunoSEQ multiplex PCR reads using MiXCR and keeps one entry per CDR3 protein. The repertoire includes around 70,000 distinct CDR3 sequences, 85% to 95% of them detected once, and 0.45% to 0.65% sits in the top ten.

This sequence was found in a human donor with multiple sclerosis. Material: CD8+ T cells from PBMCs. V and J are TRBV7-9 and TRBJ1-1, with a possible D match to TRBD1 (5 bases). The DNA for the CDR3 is TGTGCCACCCTCGTGGGGCGAAGGGAAGCTTTCTTT. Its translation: CATLVGRREAFF.